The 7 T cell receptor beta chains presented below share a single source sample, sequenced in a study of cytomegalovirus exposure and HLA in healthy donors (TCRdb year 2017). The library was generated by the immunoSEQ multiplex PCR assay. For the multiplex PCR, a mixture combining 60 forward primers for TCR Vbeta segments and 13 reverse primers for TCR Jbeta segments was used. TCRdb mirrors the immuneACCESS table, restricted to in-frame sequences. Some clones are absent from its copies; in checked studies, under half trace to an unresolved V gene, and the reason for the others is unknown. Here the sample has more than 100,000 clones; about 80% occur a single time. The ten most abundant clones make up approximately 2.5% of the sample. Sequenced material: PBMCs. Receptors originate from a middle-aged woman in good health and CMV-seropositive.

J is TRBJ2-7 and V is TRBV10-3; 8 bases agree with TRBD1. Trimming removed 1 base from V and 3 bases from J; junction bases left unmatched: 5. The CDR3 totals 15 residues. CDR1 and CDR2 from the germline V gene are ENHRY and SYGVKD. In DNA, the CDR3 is TGTGCCATCAGTGAGTTCCGGGACAGGCACTACGAGCAGTACTTC. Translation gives CAISEFRDRHYEQYF.

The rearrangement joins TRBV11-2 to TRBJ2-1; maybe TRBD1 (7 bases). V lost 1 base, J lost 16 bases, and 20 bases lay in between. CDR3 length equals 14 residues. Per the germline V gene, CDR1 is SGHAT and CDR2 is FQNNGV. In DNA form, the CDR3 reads TGTGCCAGCAGCTTAGGTCTTAGGGGGCGGGAAAGCTTCTTC. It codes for CASSLGLRGRESFF.

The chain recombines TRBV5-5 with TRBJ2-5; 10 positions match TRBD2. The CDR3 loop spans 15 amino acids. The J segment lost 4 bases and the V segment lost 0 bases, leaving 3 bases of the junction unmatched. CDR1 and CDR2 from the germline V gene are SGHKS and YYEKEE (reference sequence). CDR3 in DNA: TGTGCCAGCAGCTTGGTAGCGGGGGGTATAGAGACCCAGTACTTC. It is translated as CASSLVAGGIETQYF.

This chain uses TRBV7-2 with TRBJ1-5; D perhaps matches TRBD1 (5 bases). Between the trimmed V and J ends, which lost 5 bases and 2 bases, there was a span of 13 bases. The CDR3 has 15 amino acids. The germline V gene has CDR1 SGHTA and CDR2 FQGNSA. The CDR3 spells CASSRGGSGNQPQHF. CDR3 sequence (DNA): TGTGCCAGCAGCAGGGGTGGATCGGGCAATCAGCCCCAGCATTTT.

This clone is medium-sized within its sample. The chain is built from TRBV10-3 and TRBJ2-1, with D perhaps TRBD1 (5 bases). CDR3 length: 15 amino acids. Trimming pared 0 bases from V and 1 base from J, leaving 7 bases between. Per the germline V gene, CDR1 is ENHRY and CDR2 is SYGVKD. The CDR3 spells CAISESDSSYNEQFF. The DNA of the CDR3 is TGTGCCATCAGTGAGTCTGACAGTTCCTACAATGAGCAGTTCTTC.

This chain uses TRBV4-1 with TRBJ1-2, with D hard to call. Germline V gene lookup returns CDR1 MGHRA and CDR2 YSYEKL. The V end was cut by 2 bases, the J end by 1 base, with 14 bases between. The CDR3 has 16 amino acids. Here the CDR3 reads CASSQPTESYNYGYTF. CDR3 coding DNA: TGCGCCAGCAGCCAACCTACCGAGAGTTATAACTATGGCTACACCTTC.

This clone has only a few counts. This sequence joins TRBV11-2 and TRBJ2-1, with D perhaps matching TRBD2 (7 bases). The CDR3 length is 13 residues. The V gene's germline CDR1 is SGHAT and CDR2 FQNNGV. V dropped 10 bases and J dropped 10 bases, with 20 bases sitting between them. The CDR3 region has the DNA TGTGCCACCTCCGAGGGGGGGACAATAGAGCAGTTCTTC. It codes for CATSEGGTIEQFF.